This entry is about one T cell receptor beta chain. A single count supports this clone. Its cognate antigen has yet to be identified. No quality values exist for individual bases; no much larger clone is one base distant. Measured from the cysteine to the phenylalanine, the CDR3 is 14 residues long. CDR3 DNA is the only sequence kept; it has 42 bases, read in frame from the first base. CDR1 and CDR2 are read off the germline V gene as SGHTA and FQGNSA. V has 5 bases trimmed and J has 8 bases trimmed; junction bases matching no gene number 8. TCR CDR3 regions were amplified from genomic DNA by multiplex PCR using the deep immunoSEQ assay. Genomic DNA extracted from each cell subset was distributed evenly over all wells of several immunoSEQ 96-well plates, and each plate served as one replicate. For sorted subsets, each replicate PCR was loaded with approximately 0.2 ug genomic DNA, equivalent to 30,000 to 35,000 T cell genomes. Purified libraries were quantified with a Qubit 3.0 fluorometer, sized on a Bioanalyzer 2100, and re-quantified with the KAPA Library Quantification kit. A separate single-read 150-cycle Illumina NextSeq 550 flow cell was used to sequence each immunoSEQ 96-well plate. Processing in the source paper ran as follows. Because only junctional sequences without quality scores were contained in the immunoSEQ output, filtering matching that applied to full-length reads could not be performed. Sequences were annotated with PyIR, a Python wrapper for IgBLAST v1.9, and V/J genes and CDR3 were assigned using IMGT germline references. Any read was removed if the V/J assignment was weak (E-value above 1e-6), the CDR3 was missing, or the read contained stop codons, out-of-frame junctions, or ambiguous translated residues. V3J clonotypes were defined as sequences sharing the same inferred V gene, J gene, and CDR3 amino acid sequence. Percentage overlap between repertoires was calculated by dividing the number of shared unique clonotypes by the size of the smaller repertoire. Richness of each repertoire was evaluated using RTK rarefaction, the Chao1 estimator, and Recon v2.1 estimates of unobserved clonotypes. Generation probabilities for all TCRbeta clonotypes obtained by the gDNA method from a handful of donors were computed using OLGA. Drawn from immuneACCESS, this table holds only the in-frame rearrangements with V and J called that TCRdb kept. Clones are partly lost; checked studies trace under half to an unresolved V gene and leave the rest unexplained. D and trimming were read from the DNA, whereas the V and J calls and clone size are those reported in that table. Within this sample are 2 million to 3 million clones, with 93% of them counted one time only. The top ten constitute 0.35% to 0.45% of the sample.

Healthy HIV-negative adults with no recently reported acute infections or vaccinations were included as donors. Every donor was a Caucasian adult living in Nashville, Tennessee, USA. CD4+ T cells were enriched by magnetic negative selection, after which naive cells were positively selected on CD45RA and the negative fraction was taken as the memory subset. Blood was collected by leukapheresis, and PBMCs were isolated by Ficoll-Histopaque density gradient centrifugation and then cryopreserved in liquid nitrogen vapor phase. Analytical flow cytometry was used to check the purity and quantity of each magnetically sorted T cell population. Genomic DNA was isolated from every sorted fraction and measured by UV absorbance on a Nanodrop 2000c. The data were taken from a study of shared clonotypes between healthy human individuals (dated by TCRdb to about 2020). Regarding the research as a whole: The cohort included three men and a couple of women between 18 and 49 years of age. For each donor, CD4 naive and CD4 memory were each given three plates, CD8 naive was given two plates, and CD8 memory was given one plate. The study deeply sequenced blood TCR repertoires of five healthy adults to estimate repertoire size and the extent of clonotype sharing between individuals. To increase sequencing depth and limit assay-specific biases, different laboratories used diverse techniques to prepare libraries and sequence TCR repertoires. Leukapheresis yielded between about 0.94 and 9.5 billion PBMCs per donor. Overall results and qualifications from the work: Pairwise subsampling indicated that sequencing depth was expected to affect the degree of clonotype sharing among donors. Compared with non-shared clonotypes, the clonotypes found in all four sorted-subset donors had higher generation probabilities. When several donors were compared, the shared fraction of clonotypes was around 5% for naive CD4, 3% to 4% for naive CD8, 2% to 2.5% for memory CD4, and under 0.5% for memory CD8. Sampling was limited to blood, and TCR repertoires in tissue likely differ from TCR repertoires in blood. Naive subsets generally had larger estimated clonotype richness than memory subsets. Because the study included only a small number of donors, the genetic and exposure-history diversity represented was limited. Incomplete sequencing was indicated by rarefaction of sorted-subset datasets, despite the large sequencing depth.

Input material: naive CD4+ T cells from PBMCs. Reading the label with the study, this specimen's cell subset or site is: CD45RA+ positively selected. The source of this sequence is a man between 18 and 29 years old in good health. Some clones in this sample may be carry-over from other donors' samples. The rearranged segments are TRBV7-2 and TRBJ2-1, with TRBD2 identical over 8 junction bases. The nucleotides read TGTGCCAGCAGCCGACTAGCGCCTGGGGATGAGCAGTTCTTC. This yields the protein CASSRLAPGDEQFF. Where the CDR3 stops, the reference TRBV7-2 and TRBJ2-1 genes take over; the full variable domain is GAGVSQSPSNKVTEKGKDVELRCDPISGHTALYWYRQSLGQGLEFLIYFQGNSAPDKSGLPSDRFSAERTGGSVSTLTIQRTQQEDSAVYLCASSRLAPGDEQFFGPGTRLTVL.